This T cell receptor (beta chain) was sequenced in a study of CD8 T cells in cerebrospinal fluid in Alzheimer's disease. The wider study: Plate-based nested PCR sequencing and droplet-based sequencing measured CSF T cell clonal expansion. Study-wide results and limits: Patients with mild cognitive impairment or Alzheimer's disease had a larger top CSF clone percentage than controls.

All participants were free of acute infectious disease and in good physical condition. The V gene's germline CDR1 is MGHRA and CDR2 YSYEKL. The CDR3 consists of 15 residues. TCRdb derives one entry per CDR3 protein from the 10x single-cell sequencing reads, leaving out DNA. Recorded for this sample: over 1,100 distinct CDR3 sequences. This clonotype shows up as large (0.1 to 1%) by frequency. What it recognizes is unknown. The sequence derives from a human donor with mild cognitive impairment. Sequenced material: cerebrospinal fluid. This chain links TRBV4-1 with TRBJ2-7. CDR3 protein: CASSQDRSLTYEQYF.